This TCR beta chain is from a study of OX40 agonist ivuxolimab in advanced cancers. Study information: Intravenous ivuxolimab at 0.01 to 10 mg/kg was given to patients every 2 weeks.

V dropped 0 bases and J dropped 8 bases, with 10 bases sitting between them. This CDR3 is built from 13 residues. Germline V CDR1 and CDR2: MNHEY, SMNVEV (reference sequence). Sampling times: baseline, cycle 4 day 1, cycle 7 day 1. Assay used: immunoSEQ multiplex PCR; TCRdb lists only in-frame clones, some missing. The table has approximately 160,000 clones, roughly 94% seen once; the top ten hold about 0.31%. The chain links TRBV27 to TRBJ1-2; D uncertain. Source: CD4+ or CD8+ T cells sorted from blood, taken in a trial of the OX40 agonist ivuxolimab. This clonotype was obtained from an adult with an advanced solid tumor such as melanoma, head and neck, liver or kidney cancer. CDR3 in DNA: TGTGCCAGCAGTTTATCGAACCTGGGGGGCTACACCTTC. Its protein is CASSLSNLGGYTF.